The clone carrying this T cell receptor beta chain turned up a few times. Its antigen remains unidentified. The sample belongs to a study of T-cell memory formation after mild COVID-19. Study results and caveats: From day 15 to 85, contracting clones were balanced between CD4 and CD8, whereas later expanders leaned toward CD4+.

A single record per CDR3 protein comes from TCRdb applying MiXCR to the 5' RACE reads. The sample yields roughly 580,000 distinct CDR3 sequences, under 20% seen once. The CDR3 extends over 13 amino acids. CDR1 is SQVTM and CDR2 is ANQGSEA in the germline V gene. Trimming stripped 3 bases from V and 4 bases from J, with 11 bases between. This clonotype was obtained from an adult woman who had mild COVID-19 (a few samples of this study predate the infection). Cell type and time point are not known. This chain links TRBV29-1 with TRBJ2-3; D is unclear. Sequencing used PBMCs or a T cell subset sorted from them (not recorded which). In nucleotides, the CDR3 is TGCAGCGTTGACGGGTCTATCGCAGATACGCAGTATTTT. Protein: CSVDGSIADTQYF.